Each of the 19 T cell receptor beta chains below was sequenced from the same sample in a study of blood T cell repertoires in COVID-19 (dated by TCRdb to about 2020). Library method: the immunoSEQ multiplex PCR assay. TCRdb took this table from immuneACCESS and kept in-frame rearrangements with V and J called. Such tables lack part of the clones; where checked against another copy, unresolved V genes explain under half of the gap, and the rest is unexplained. For this sample the table gives 470,000 or so clones, of which approximately 85% were detected only once. Under 4% of the sample is in the top ten clones. Sequences were obtained from peripheral blood. These receptors all come from a human donor in a cohort sampled during active COVID-19.

V usage is TRBV14 and J usage is TRBJ2-3; TRBD2 agrees at 7 bases. Trimming removed 0 bases from V and 4 bases from J; junction bases left unmatched: 7. Germline-derived CDR1 and CDR2 are SGHDN and FVKESK. The length of the CDR3 is 16 residues. CDR3 amino acids: CASSQERPLASDTQYF. DNA of the CDR3: TGTGCCAGCAGCCAAGAACGGCCACTAGCGTCAGATACGCAGTATTTT. Variable domain in full (rest from reference TRBV14 and TRBJ2-3): EAGVTQFPSHSVIEKGQTVTLRCDPISGHDNLYWYRRVMGKEIKFLLHFVKESKQDESGMPNNRFLAERTGGTYSTLKVQPAELEDSGVYFCASSQERPLASDTQYFGPGTRLTVL.

The V gene is TRBV7-2, the J gene TRBJ2-3; 9 bases are a match to TRBD2. Germline values: CDR1 SGHTA, CDR2 FQGNSA. The trim removed 6 bases at V and 5 bases at J, leaving 6 bases unmatched. The CDR3 contains 14 residues. CDR3 protein: CASSLAGRVDTQYF. The CDR3 region has the DNA TGTGCCAGCAGTCTAGCGGGAAGGGTAGATACGCAGTATTTT.

V is TRBV11-2 and J is TRBJ1-2, with TRBD1 identical over 7 bases. In germline, CDR1 is SGHAT, CDR2 FQNNGV. The CDR3 has 19 residues. After removal of 4 bases from V and 4 bases from J, the junction contained 21 bases not matched to a gene. DNA of the CDR3: TGTGCCAGCAGCTCACCGTTCGGGACAGACGTTTTTTCCCGCTATGGCTACACCTTC. This translates into CASSSPFGTDVFSRYGYTF.

This chain links TRBV6-2 or TRBV6-3 with TRBJ2-5, with TRBD2 matching 10 bases. Per germline, CDR1 MNHEY and CDR2 SVGEGT. The J segment lost 5 bases and the V segment lost 4 bases, leaving 10 bases of the junction unmatched. CDR3 length: 16 amino acids. CDR3 bases: TGTGCCAGCAGTTCGTGGACTAGCGGAGGGGGGGAGACCCAGTACTTC. Protein product: CASSSWTSGGGETQYF.

The V and J genes are TRBV18 and TRBJ1-2, with 7 bases fitting TRBD1. J lost 6 bases, V lost 7 bases, and 14 bases had no gene match. Germline lookup yields CDR1 KGHSH and CDR2 LQKENI. The CDR3 loop spans 15 amino acids. Here the CDR3 DNA reads TGTGCCAGCTGGGATCCGGGACAGTATATGAATGGCTACACCTTC. Protein product: CASWDPGQYMNGYTF.

The chain carries TRBV5-1 and TRBJ1-3; D ambiguous. Germline V gives CDR1 SGHRS, CDR2 YFSETQ. CDR3 length equals 14 residues. With 1 base removed from V and 4 bases from J, the gap between germline ends came to 9 bases. CDR3 sequence reads: CASSLTANGNTIYF. Written as DNA, the CDR3 is TGCGCCAGCAGCTTGACAGCAAACGGAAACACCATATATTTT.

This sequence joins TRBV5-5 and TRBJ1-3; D may be TRBD1 (6 bases). CDR3 length: 15 amino acids. Germline lookup yields CDR1 SGHKS and CDR2 YYEKEE (reference sequence). The V end lost 4 bases, the J end lost 1 base, and 12 bases lay between the germline ends. CDR3 in amino acids: CASSHNTGSGNTIYF. The CDR3, as DNA: TGTGCCAGCAGCCATAATACAGGGTCTGGAAACACCATATATTTT.

The rearrangement links TRBV7-9 to TRBJ2-3; D remains ambiguous. Deletions cut 1 base from V and 1 base from J, with 6 bases between. In germline, CDR1 is SEHNR, CDR2 FQNEAQ (reference sequence). The CDR3 is 14 residues long. The DNA of the CDR3 is TGTGCCAGCAGCTTAGTTAGTGGCACAGATACGCAGTATTTT. As protein: CASSLVSGTDTQYF. Drawing the rest from reference TRBV7-9 and TRBJ2-3, the complete variable domain is DTGVSQNPRHKITKRGQNVTFRCDPISEHNRLYWYRQTLGQGPEFLTYFQNEAQLEKSRLLSDRFSAERPKGSFSTLEIQRTEQGDSAMYLCASSLVSGTDTQYFGPGTRLTVL.

The chain links TRBV28 to TRBJ2-1; 12 bases are a match to TRBD2. Germline-derived CDR1 and CDR2 are MDHEN and SYDVKM. The CDR3 spans 17 residues. V shed 6 bases and J 5 bases; nucleotides not matched to a gene: 11. CDR3 bases: TGTGCCAGCAGATCGCAGAGGACTAGCGGGACCCACAATGAGCAGTTCTTC. The encoded protein is CASRSQRTSGTHNEQFF. Full variable domain (remainder filled in from reference TRBV28 and TRBJ2-1): DVKVTQSSRYLVKRTGEKVFLECVQDMDHENMFWYRQDPGLGLRLIYFSYDVKMKEKGDIPEGYSVSREKKERFSLILESASTNQTSMYLCASRSQRTSGTHNEQFFGPGTRLTVL.

This chain joins TRBV27 and TRBJ1-5; tentative D call: TRBD1 (6 bases). The CDR3 loop spans 15 amino acids. CDR1 is MNHEY, CDR2 SMNVEV, per germline (reference sequence). The V end was cut by 4 bases, the J end by 9 bases, with 19 bases between. The CDR3 DNA sequence: TGTGCCAGCAGTTCAGCAGGGGACCGCTTTGGGCCCCAGCATTTT. This sequence encodes CASSSAGDRFGPQHF.

The genes are TRBV5-1 and TRBJ2-7, with 12 bases that match TRBD1. V trimming: 1 base; J trimming: 7 bases; junction bases outside the gene matches: 9. CDR1 is SGHRS and CDR2 is YFSETQ in the germline V gene. The CDR3 consists of 16 residues. The CDR3 DNA sequence: TGCGCCAGCAGCTTGTGGCCGGGACAGGGGGCTGGGGAGCAGTACTTC. Translated, it gives CASSLWPGQGAGEQYF.

The chain combines TRBV19 with TRBJ2-3; 7 nucleotides agree with TRBD1. Germline V CDR1 and CDR2: LNHDA, SQIVND (reference sequence). V was pared by 5 bases and J by 4 bases, with 6 bases of the junction left unmatched. CDR3 size: 14 residues. CDR3 protein: CASSLGQTPDTQYF. The CDR3 coding sequence is TGTGCCAGTAGTTTGGGACAGACCCCAGATACGCAGTATTTT.

The chain carries TRBV9 and TRBJ1-5; TRBD1 is a possible D gene (5 bases). Per the germline V gene, CDR1 is SGDLS and CDR2 is YYNGEE. V was shortened by 4 bases and J by 4 bases, with 12 bases between the two germline ends. The length of the CDR3 is 14 residues. This chain's CDR3 is CASSLGRENQPQHF. The CDR3, as DNA: TGTGCCAGCAGCCTGGGACGGGAGAATCAGCCCCAGCATTTT.

The V and J genes are TRBV2 and TRBJ1-1; no reliable D call. Between the trimmed V and J ends, which lost 9 bases and 1 base, there was a span of 12 bases. The CDR3 runs 13 residues. Germline V lookup: CDR1 SNHLY, CDR2 FYNNEI. DNA of the CDR3: TGTGCCAGTTCAGGTGTGGGGAACACTGAAGCTTTCTTT. It yields the protein CASSGVGNTEAFF.

The chain combines TRBV25-1 with TRBJ1-1, with D unclear. The CDR3 is made up of 15 amino acids. The germline V gene encodes CDR1 MGHDK and CDR2 SYGVNS. V was cut by 1 base and J by 2 bases, with 11 bases left in between. CDR3 DNA sequence: TGTGCCAGCAGTGAATTAACAGCAACTAACACTGAAGCTTTCTTT. This encodes CASSELTATNTEAFF.

This clone was observed once. The chain uses TRBV7-9 and TRBJ2-3, with D tentatively TRBD1 (6 bases). Trimming removed 4 bases from V and 0 bases from J, with 17 bases in between. The CDR3 is 17 amino acids. Germline V CDR1 and CDR2: SEHNR, FQNEAQ (reference sequence). CDR3 sequence: CASSSPLDSSSTDTQYF. CDR3 bases: TGTGCCAGCAGCTCCCCTCTGGACAGCTCTAGCACAGATACGCAGTATTTT.

This clone was picked up one time. This chain connects TRBV19 to TRBJ2-5, with a tentative D call TRBD2 (6 bases). V gave up 3 bases and J gave up 4 bases, with 12 bases separating them. Germline V gene lookup returns CDR1 LNHDA and CDR2 SQIVND (reference sequence). This CDR3 is built from 14 residues. The CDR3 loop reads CASSIGLRGETQYF. For the CDR3, the DNA is TGTGCCAGTAGTATCGGACTGCGGGGAGAGACCCAGTACTTC.

J is TRBJ2-1 and V is TRBV7-6, with 9 bases aligning to TRBD2. Trimming removed 0 bases from V and 8 bases from J; junction bases left unmatched: 8. CDR3 size: 16 residues. In germline, CDR1 is SGHVS, CDR2 FNYEAQ. The CDR3 here is CASSLAPSGTGDEQFF. CDR3 nucleotide sequence: TGTGCCAGCAGCTTAGCGCCTAGCGGGACCGGGGATGAGCAGTTCTTC.

This clone was seen many times. This chain connects TRBV5-1 to TRBJ1-1; tentatively, D is TRBD1 (6 bases). CDR1 is SGHRS, CDR2 YFSETQ, per germline. The CDR3 has 14 amino acids. V was trimmed by 4 bases and J by 7 bases, leaving 17 bases between them. CDR3 protein: CASSPTGGGFEAFF. The CDR3 region has the DNA TGCGCCAGCAGCCCTACGGGGGGCGGGTTTGAAGCTTTCTTT.